This T cell receptor beta chain was captured in a study of OX40 agonist ivuxolimab in advanced cancers. Study-level background: Patients received the agonistic anti-OX40 (CD134) antibody ivuxolimab.

V was pared by 6 bases and J by 4 bases, with 12 bases between. CDR1 and CDR2 from the germline V gene are MNHEY and SMNVEV (reference sequence). This CDR3 has 13 amino acids. Here immunoSEQ multiplex PCR was the method, and the copy in TCRdb shows in-frame clones only, minus some. The top ten hold approximately 3.3% of the sample, which has around 52,000 clones, 83% seen once. The genes are TRBV27 and TRBJ1-2, with D maybe TRBD1 (6 bases). The TCR was taken from an adult with an advanced solid tumor such as melanoma, head and neck, liver or kidney cancer. Specimen: CD4+ or CD8+ T cells sorted from blood, collected in a trial of the OX40 agonist ivuxolimab. The DNA for the CDR3 is TGTGCCAGCAGCCGGACAGACTCCTATGGCTACACCTTC. This encodes CASSRTDSYGYTF.